Listed below are T cell receptor beta chains from one sample, sequenced in a study of shared T cell receptors in the human thymus. Profiling relied on immunoSEQ multiplex PCR, and the TCRdb table lists in-frame clones only, not all of them. Of approximately 660,000 clones in the sample, around nine tenths were seen once. These sequences were also reported in another study, on human thymus T cells.

Sequenced: thymocytes. The receptors come from a boy younger than two with a congenital heart defect. Both conserved end residues are part of each CDR3. D genes are given only for firm matches. The size field is filled for only some rows; it gives once, few, many or a size class.

.	TRBJ2-7	.	TRBV4-3	CASSQDQGYEQYF	TGCGCCAGCAGCCAAGATCAGGGTTACGAGCAGTACTTC
.	TRBJ1-4	.	TRBV11-2	CASSHFNTGEKLFF	TGTGCCAGCAGCCACTTTAACACGGGTGAAAAACTGTTTTTT
.	TRBJ1-2	TRBD1	TRBV7-9	CASSPRQGNYGYTF	TGTGCCAGCAGCCCGAGACAGGGAAACTATGGCTACACCTTC
.	TRBJ2-2	.	TRBV27	CASSLAGTNTGELFF	TGTGCCAGCAGTTTAGCGGGAACGAACACCGGGGAGCTGTTTTTT
.	TRBJ2-5	TRBD2	TRBV7-2	CASSFSPPNSGSEETQYF	TGTGCCAGCAGCTTTTCCCCCCCTAATAGCGGGAGTGAAGAGACCCAGTACTTC
once	TRBJ2-1	TRBD2	TRBV10-3	CAISGGSGRGDEQFF	TGTGCCATCAGTGGGGGTAGCGGGAGGGGCGATGAGCAGTTCTTC
.	TRBJ2-1	TRBD2	TRBV2	CASSEWAGARDNEQFF	TGTGCCAGCAGTGAATGGGCGGGAGCGAGGGACAATGAGCAGTTCTTC
.	TRBJ1-5	TRBD1	TRBV5-8	CASSPDYRGPNQPQHF	TGTGCCAGCAGCCCCGATTACAGGGGGCCGAATCAGCCCCAGCATTTT
.	TRBJ2-2	TRBD2	TRBV14	CASSQDLGSGRANTGELFF	TGTGCCAGCAGCCAAGATTTGGGTAGCGGGAGGGCCAACACCGGGGAGCTGTTTTTT
.	TRBJ2-3	TRBD2	TRBV30	CAWSQLAGKDTNTDTQYF	TGTGCCTGGAGTCAGCTAGCGGGAAAAGATACCAACACAGATACGCAGTATTTT
.	TRBJ2-3	.	TRBV30	CAWHHWGRGGRRSTDTQYF	TGTGCCTGGCATCACTGGGGGCGGGGAGGGCGGAGGAGTACAGATACGCAGTATTTT
.	TRBJ2-5	TRBD2	TRBV19	CASSQTSGRLETQYF	TGTGCCAGTAGTCAGACTAGCGGGAGGCTGGAGACCCAGTACTTC
.	TRBJ2-6	TRBD2	TRBV9	CASSVGLAGAGANVLTF	TGTGCCAGCAGCGTCGGACTAGCGGGAGCTGGGGCCAACGTCCTGACTTTC
.	TRBJ2-1	TRBD2	TRBV30	CAWSGLAGETEQFF	TGTGCCTGGAGTGGTCTTGCGGGAGAAACTGAGCAGTTCTTC
.	TRBJ1-2	TRBD1	TRBV5-1	CASSPQRQGASGYTF	TGCGCCAGCAGCCCCCAGCGACAGGGGGCGAGTGGCTACACCTTC
.	TRBJ1-1	TRBD1	TRBV7-9	CASSPRGTGGPRDTEAFF	TGTGCCAGCAGCCCACGGGGCACAGGGGGCCCGCGGGACACTGAAGCTTTCTTT
.	TRBJ2-5	TRBD2	TRBV19	CASSWGLAGNQETQYF	TGTGCCAGTAGTTGGGGGCTAGCGGGGAACCAAGAGACCCAGTACTTC
once	TRBJ1-2	TRBD1	TRBV4-2	CASSQDPNLGGGDSAFNYGYTF	TGTGCCAGCAGCCAAGATCCGAATTTGGGCGGGGGGGACAGTGCCTTTAACTATGGCTACACCTTC
.	TRBJ1-1	TRBD1	TRBV6-1	CASNDRGSNTEAFF	TGTGCCAGCAACGACAGGGGATCGAACACTGAAGCTTTCTTT
once	TRBJ1-2	.	TRBV4-1	CASSQGRIFYGYTF	TGCGCCAGCAGCCAAGGGCGGATTTTCTATGGCTACACCTTC
.	TRBJ2-3	TRBD2	TRBV30	CAWSVEWSSGTGTDTQYF	TGTGCCTGGAGTGTAGAGTGGAGTAGCGGGACGGGCACAGATACGCAGTATTTT
once	TRBJ1-1	.	TRBV4-2	CASSPYRSLNTEAFF	TGTGCCAGCAGCCCTTATCGGAGCTTGAACACTGAAGCTTTCTTT